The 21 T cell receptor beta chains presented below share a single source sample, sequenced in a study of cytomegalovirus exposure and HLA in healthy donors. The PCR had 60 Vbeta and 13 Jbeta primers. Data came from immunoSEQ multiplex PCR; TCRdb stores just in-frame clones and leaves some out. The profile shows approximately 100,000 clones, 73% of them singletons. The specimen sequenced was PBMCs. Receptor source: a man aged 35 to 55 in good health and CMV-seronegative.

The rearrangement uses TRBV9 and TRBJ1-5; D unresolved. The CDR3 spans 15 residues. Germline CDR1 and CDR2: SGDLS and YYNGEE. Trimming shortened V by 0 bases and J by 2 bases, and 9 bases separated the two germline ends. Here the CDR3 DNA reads TGTGCCAGCAGCGTAGATGGGCAGGGCAATCAGCCCCAGCATTTT. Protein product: CASSVDGQGNQPQHF.

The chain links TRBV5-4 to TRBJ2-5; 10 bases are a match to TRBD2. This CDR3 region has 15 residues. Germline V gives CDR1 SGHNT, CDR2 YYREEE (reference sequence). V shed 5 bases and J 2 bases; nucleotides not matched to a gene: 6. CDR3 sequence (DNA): TGTGCCAGCAGGGCGGGACTAGCGTCACAAGAGACCCAGTACTTC. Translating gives CASRAGLASQETQYF.

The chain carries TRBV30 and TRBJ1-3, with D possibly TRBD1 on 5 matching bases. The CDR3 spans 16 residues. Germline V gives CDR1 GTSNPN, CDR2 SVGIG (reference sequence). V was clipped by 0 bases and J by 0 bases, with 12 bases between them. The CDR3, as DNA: TGTGCCTGGAGTGTCAAGGTCAGGGACTCTGGAAACACCATATATTTT. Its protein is CAWSVKVRDSGNTIYF.

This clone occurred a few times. The CDR3 region is CASSWTGGSEQYF. In DNA form, the CDR3 reads TGTGCCAGCAGTTGGACAGGGGGCTCCGAGCAGTACTTC. J is TRBJ2-7 and V is TRBV6-5, with 11 positions matching TRBD1. Germline V lookup: CDR1 MNHEY, CDR2 SVGAGI. The CDR3 consists of 13 residues. V was pared by 4 bases and J by 6 bases, with 2 bases of the junction left unmatched.

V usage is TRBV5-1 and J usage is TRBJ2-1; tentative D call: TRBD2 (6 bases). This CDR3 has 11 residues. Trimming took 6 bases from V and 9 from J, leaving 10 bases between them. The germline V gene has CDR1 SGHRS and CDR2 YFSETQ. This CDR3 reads CASKEGGEQFF. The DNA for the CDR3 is TGCGCCAGCAAGGAGGGCGGTGAGCAGTTCTTC.

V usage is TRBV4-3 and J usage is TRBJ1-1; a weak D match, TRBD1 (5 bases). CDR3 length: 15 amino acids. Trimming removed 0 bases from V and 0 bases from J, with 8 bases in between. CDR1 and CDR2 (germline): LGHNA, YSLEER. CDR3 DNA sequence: TGCGCCAGCAGCCAAGATTGGGGGGTGAACACTGAAGCTTTCTTT. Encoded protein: CASSQDWGVNTEAFF.

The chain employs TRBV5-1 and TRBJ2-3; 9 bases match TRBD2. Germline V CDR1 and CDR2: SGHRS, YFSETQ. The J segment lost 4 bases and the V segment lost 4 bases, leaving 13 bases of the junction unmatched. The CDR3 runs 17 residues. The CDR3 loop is CASSLPLAGPAADTQYF. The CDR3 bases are TGCGCCAGCAGCCTTCCCCTAGCGGGGCCCGCGGCAGATACGCAGTATTTT.

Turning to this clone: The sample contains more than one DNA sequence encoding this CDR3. For the CDR3, the DNA is TGTGCCAGCAGTTACAGAGGGAATGAGCAGTTCTTC. It specifies CASSYRGNEQFF. The chain uses TRBV6-5 and TRBJ2-1, with a possible D match to TRBD2 (5 bases). CDR1 is MNHEY and CDR2 is SVGAGI in the germline V gene. The CDR3 is made up of 12 amino acids. Trimming took 2 bases from V and 7 from J, leaving 6 bases between them.

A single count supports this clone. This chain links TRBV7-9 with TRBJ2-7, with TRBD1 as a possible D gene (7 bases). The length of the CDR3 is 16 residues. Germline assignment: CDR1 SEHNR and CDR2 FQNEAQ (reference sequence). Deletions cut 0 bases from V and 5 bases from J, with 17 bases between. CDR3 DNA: TGTGCCAGCAGCTTAGCCCCAGGGGGGACGATCAACGAGCAGTACTTC. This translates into CASSLAPGGTINEQYF.

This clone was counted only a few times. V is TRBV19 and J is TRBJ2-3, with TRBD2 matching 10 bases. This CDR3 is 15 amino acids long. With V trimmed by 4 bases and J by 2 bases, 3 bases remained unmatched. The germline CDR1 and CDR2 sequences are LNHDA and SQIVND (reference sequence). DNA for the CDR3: TGTGCCAGTAGTAGGACTAGCGGATACACAGATACGCAGTATTTT. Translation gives CASSRTSGYTDTQYF.

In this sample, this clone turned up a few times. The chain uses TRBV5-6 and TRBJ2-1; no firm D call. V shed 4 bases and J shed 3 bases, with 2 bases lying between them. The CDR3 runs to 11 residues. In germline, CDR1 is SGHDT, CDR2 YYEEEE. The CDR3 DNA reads TGTGCCAGCAGCCTCTACAATGAGCAGTTCTTC. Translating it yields CASSLYNEQFF.

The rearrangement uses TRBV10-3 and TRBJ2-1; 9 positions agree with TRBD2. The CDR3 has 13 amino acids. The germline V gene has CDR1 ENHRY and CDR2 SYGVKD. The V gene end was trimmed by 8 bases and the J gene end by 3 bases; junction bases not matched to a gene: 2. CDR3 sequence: CAIGRGGYNEQFF. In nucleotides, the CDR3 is TGTGCCATCGGGCGGGGGGGCTACAATGAGCAGTTCTTC.

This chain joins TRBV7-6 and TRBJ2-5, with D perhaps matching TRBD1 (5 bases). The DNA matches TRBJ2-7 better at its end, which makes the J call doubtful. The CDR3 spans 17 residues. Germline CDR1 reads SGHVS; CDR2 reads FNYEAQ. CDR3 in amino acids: CASSLGGTQANYHEQYF. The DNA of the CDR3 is TGTGCCAGCAGCTTAGGGGGTACACAGGCTAATTACCACGAGCAGTACTTC.

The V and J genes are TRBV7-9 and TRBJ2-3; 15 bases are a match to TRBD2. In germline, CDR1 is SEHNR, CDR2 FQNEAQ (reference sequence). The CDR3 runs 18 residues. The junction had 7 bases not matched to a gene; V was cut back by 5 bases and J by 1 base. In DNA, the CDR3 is TGTGCCAGCAGCCCAGGGACTAGCGGGGGGCTCCGCACAGATACGCAGTATTTT. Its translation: CASSPGTSGGLRTDTQYF.

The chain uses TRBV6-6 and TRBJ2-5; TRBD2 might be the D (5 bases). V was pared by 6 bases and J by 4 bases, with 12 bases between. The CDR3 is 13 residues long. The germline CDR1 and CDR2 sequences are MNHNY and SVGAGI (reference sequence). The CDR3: CASSRRWRETQYF. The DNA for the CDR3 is TGTGCCAGCAGCCGGAGGTGGCGAGAGACCCAGTACTTC.

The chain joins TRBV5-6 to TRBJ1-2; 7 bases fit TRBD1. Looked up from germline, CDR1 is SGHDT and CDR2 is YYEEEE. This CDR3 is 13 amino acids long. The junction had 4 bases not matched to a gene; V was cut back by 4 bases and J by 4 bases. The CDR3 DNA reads TGTGCCAGCAGCCAGGGACAGCGCTATGGCTACACCTTC. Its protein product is CASSQGQRYGYTF.

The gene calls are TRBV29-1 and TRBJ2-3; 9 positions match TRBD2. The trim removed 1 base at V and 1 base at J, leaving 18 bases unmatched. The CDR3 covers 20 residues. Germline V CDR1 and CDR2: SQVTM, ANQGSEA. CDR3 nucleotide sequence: TGCAGCGTTGAAGGTCTCCGCGGGGCGGGGGGGCTCATTGGCACAGATACGCAGTATTTT. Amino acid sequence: CSVEGLRGAGGLIGTDTQYF.

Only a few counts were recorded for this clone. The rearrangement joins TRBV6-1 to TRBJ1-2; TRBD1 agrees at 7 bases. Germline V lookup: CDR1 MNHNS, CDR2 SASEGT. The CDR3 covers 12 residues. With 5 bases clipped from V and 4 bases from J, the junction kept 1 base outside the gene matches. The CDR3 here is CASSRQGYGYTF. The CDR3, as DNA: TGTGCCAGCAGTCGACAGGGCTATGGCTACACCTTC.

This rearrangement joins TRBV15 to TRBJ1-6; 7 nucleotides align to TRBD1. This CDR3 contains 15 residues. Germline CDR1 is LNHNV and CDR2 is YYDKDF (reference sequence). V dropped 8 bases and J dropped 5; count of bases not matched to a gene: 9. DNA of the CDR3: TGTGCCACCTCATCCCGACAGGGAGATAATTCACCCCTCCACTTT. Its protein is CATSSRQGDNSPLHF.

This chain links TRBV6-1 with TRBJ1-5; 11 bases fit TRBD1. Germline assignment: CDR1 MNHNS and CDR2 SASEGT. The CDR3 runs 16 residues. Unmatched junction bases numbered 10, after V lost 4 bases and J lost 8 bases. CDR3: CASSGLGTGGSEPQHF. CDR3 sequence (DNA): TGTGCCAGCAGTGGGTTAGGGACAGGGGGATCGGAGCCCCAGCATTTT.

Here the CDR3 DNA reads TGTGCCAGCAGTTATGACAGCGCTACTTACTACGAGCAGTACTTC. Protein product: CASSYDSATYYEQYF. This sequence joins TRBV6-5 and TRBJ2-7; a possible D gene is TRBD1 (5 bases). The CDR3 has 15 residues. CDR1 is MNHEY, CDR2 SVGAGI, per germline. Trimming cost V 3 bases and J 3 bases, with 15 bases left between them.